This is a list of T cell receptor beta chains from one sample in a study of T cells in Graves' hyperthyroidism and ophthalmopathy. TCRdb passed the multiplex PCR reads through MiXCR, listing each CDR3 protein once. The profile covers about 640,000 distinct CDR3 sequences, with approximately 42% appearing a single time and more than 7% taken by the ten largest. Material: peripheral blood or thyroid tissue (not recorded which). The receptors originated from an adult man with Graves' disease, either hyperthyroidism or ophthalmopathy (not recorded which). CDR3s include the opening cysteine and the closing phenylalanine or tryptophan. Fields, in order: D gene, clone size, J gene, V gene, CDR3 protein, CDR3 DNA. The D gene is left open where the match is weak. Clone size is not always given. Where it is, it says once, few, many or a class for expanded clones.

>TRBD1|-|TRBJ1-4|TRBV29-1
CSVRTGGSEKLFF
TGCAGCGTACGGACAGGGGGCTCAGAAAAACTGTTTTTT
>TRBD2|-|TRBJ2-5|TRBV20-1
CSASGRETQYF
TGCAGTGCTAGCGGGAGGGAGACCCAGTACTTC
>-|many|TRBJ2-7|TRBV15
CATSRAERHYEQYF
TGTGCCACCAGCAGAGCTGAGCGGCACTACGAGCAGTACTTC
>-|-|TRBJ1-2|TRBV13
CASSSSHWADPEGYTF
TGTGCCAGCAGCTCCTCTCATTGGGCAGATCCCGAAGGCTACACCTTC
>-|-|TRBJ1-1|TRBV15
CATSSVGRGYGNTEAFF
TGTGCCACCAGCAGCGTTGGCCGAGGGTACGGTAACACTGAAGCTTTCTTT
>-|-|TRBJ1-6|TRBV13
CASSFGRENSPLHF
TGTGCCAGCAGCTTCGGGAGGGAAAACTCACCCCTCCACTTT
>TRBD1|-|TRBJ1-1|TRBV19
CASSQSRDSITEAFF
TGTGCCAGTAGTCAAAGCCGGGACAGCATAACTGAAGCTTTCTTT
>-|-|TRBJ2-7|TRBV6-5
CASSYSSPDEQYF
TGTGCCAGCAGTTACTCGTCTCCGGACGAGCAGTACTTC
>TRBD1|many|TRBJ1-2|TRBV10-2
CASSGPRQGTNYGYTF
TGCGCCAGCAGTGGACCGAGACAGGGGACTAACTATGGCTACACCTTC
>-|-|TRBJ2-7|TRBV7-2
CASSAIHSYEQYF
TGTGCCAGTAGTGCGATCCATTCCTACGAGCAGTACTTC
>-|many|TRBJ2-2|TRBV24-1
CATSDPTGFTGELFF
TGTGCCACCAGTGATCCAACAGGGTTCACCGGGGAGCTGTTTTTT
>-|-|TRBJ1-2|TRBV7-9
CASRLAGRNNYGYTF
TGTGCCAGCAGGTTAGCGGGACGGAATAACTATGGCTACACCTTC
>-|-|TRBJ1-5|TRBV10-3
CAIGESGGYQPQHF
TGTGCCATCGGTGAGTCGGGGGGATATCAGCCCCAGCATTTT
>TRBD2|many|TRBJ2-7|TRBV7-8
CASSLETSGGGGQYF
TGTGCCAGCAGCTTAGAGACTAGCGGAGGCGGGGGGCAGTACTTC
>-|-|TRBJ2-5|TRBV20-1
CSARRGGRILYF
TGCAGTGCTAGAAGGGGGGGGCGGATCCTGTACTTC
>-|many|TRBJ1-5|TRBV9
CASSVDGERSPQHF
TGTGCCAGCAGCGTAGACGGGGAGCGGTCGCCCCAGCATTTT
>TRBD1|-|TRBJ1-5|TRBV9
CASSKRTGAEPQHF
TGTGCCAGCAGCAAGCGGACAGGGGCGGAGCCCCAGCATTTT
>TRBD1|many|TRBJ1-6|TRBV20-1
CSATTQGVNNSPLHF
TGCAGTGCTACCACCCAGGGGGTCAATAATTCACCCCTCCACTTT
>TRBD2|-|TRBJ2-5|TRBV20-1
CSASVVSGRSGETQYF
TGCAGTGCTAGCGTTGTTAGCGGGAGGTCGGGGGAGACCCAGTACTTC
>-|-|TRBJ1-6|TRBV5-4
CASSLKGYNSPLHF
TGTGCCAGCAGCTTGAAGGGGTATAATTCACCCCTCCACTTT
>-|once|TRBJ2-5|TRBV9
CASSVGQAQETQYF
TGTGCCAGCAGCGTAGGGCAGGCGCAAGAGACCCAGTACTTC
>-|-|TRBJ1-1|TRBV9
CASSQIHTGSEAFF
TGTGCCAGCAGCCAAATCCACACGGGTTCAGAAGCTTTCTTT
>-|-|TRBJ2-7|TRBV12-3/TRBV12-4
CASSPDGWGGYEQYF
TGTGCCAGCAGCCCAGACGGTTGGGGAGGCTACGAGCAGTACTTC
>TRBD1|once|TRBJ2-7|TRBV11-1
CASSPDGTVPTYEQYF
TGTGCCAGTAGCCCCGACGGGACAGTCCCTACCTACGAGCAGTACTTC
>TRBD1|-|TRBJ1-2|TRBV20-1
CSALAGQGGVNGYTF
TGCAGTGCGCTGGCGGGACAGGGGGGAGTGAATGGCTACACCTTC
>-|many|TRBJ1-5|TRBV12-3/TRBV12-4
CASSPRTVEDQHF
TGTGCCAGCAGTCCTCGGACAGTTGAAGACCAGCATTTT
>-|-|TRBJ2-7|TRBV6-5
CASSRDTAYEQYF
TGTGCCAGCTCCAGGGACACAGCCTACGAGCAGTACTTC
>TRBD2|-|TRBJ2-7|TRBV7-8
CASSLGRGGRASYEQYF
TGTGCCAGCAGCTTAGGTCGAGGCGGGAGGGCCTCCTACGAGCAGTACTTC
>-|-|TRBJ2-7|TRBV14
CASSQVGDNFPYEQYF
TGTGCCAGCAGCCAAGTTGGAGACAACTTCCCCTACGAGCAGTACTTC
>-|many|TRBJ1-5|TRBV2
CACGQGNQPQHF
TGTGCCTGTGGTCAGGGCAATCAGCCCCAGCATTTT
>-|few|TRBJ1-4|TRBV7-2
CASRRIGATNEKLFF
TGTGCCAGCAGACGTATCGGAGCAACTAATGAAAAACTGTTTTTT
>-|-|TRBJ2-5|TRBV9
CASSVGAATETQYF
TGTGCCAGCAGCGTAGGTGCTGCGACCGAGACCCAGTACTTC
>-|-|TRBJ1-5|TRBV15
CATSRGRDPQPQHF
TGTGCCACCAGCAGAGGACGGGACCCTCAGCCCCAGCATTTT
>-|-|TRBJ1-5|TRBV25-1
CASSASSTGTKDQPQHF
TGTGCCAGCAGTGCGTCCTCTACCGGGACAAAGGATCAGCCCCAGCATTTT
>TRBD1|-|TRBJ1-2|TRBV7-8
CASSQGSGGLAYGYTF
TGCGCCAGCAGCCAAGGGTCAGGGGGCCTCGCCTATGGCTACACCTTC
>-|few|TRBJ1-1|TRBV10-3
CATSGTETPEAFF
TGTGCCACCTCCGGGACGGAGACCCCAGAAGCTTTCTTT
>-|many|TRBJ1-6|TRBV7-8
CASSLGTADLHF
TGTGCCAGCAGCTTAGGGACCGCTGACCTCCACTTT
>-|many|TRBJ1-6|TRBV7-8
CASSFSMGGPGSPLHF
TGTGCCAGCAGCTTTTCGATGGGGGGCCCGGGTTCACCCCTCCACTTT
>-|-|TRBJ1-5|TRBV12-3/TRBV12-4
CASSLTDINQPQHF
TGTGCCAGCAGTTTAACGGACATTAATCAGCCCCAGCATTTT
>-|many|TRBJ1-1|TRBV10-2
CASLRSNTEAFF
TGCGCCAGCTTAAGGTCGAACACTGAAGCTTTCTTT
>-|many|TRBJ1-1|TRBV19
CASSITTMNTEAFF
TGTGCCAGTAGTATTACTACCATGAACACTGAAGCTTTCTTT
>-|-|TRBJ2-7|TRBV5-1
CASRPTGGTYEQYF
TGCGCCAGCAGGCCCACCGGGGGCACCTACGAGCAGTACTTC
>-|-|TRBJ2-2|TRBV7-2
CASSLVQGRELFF
TGTGCCAGCAGCCTAGTCCAGGGCCGGGAGCTGTTTTTT
>TRBD1|many|TRBJ1-2|TRBV5-1
CASTRDSVYGYTF
TGCGCCAGCACAAGGGACAGCGTATATGGCTACACCTTC
>-|-|TRBJ1-5|TRBV10-2
CASRLWGESNQPQHF
TGCGCCAGCAGGCTCTGGGGGGAAAGTAATCAGCCCCAGCATTTT
>-|-|TRBJ1-2|TRBV24-1
CATETNYGYTF
TGTGCCACCGAGACTAACTATGGCTACACCTTC
>-|-|TRBJ1-2|TRBV6-6
CASSPRTFGYTF
TGTGCCAGCAGCCCGAGAACATTCGGCTACACCTTC
>-|-|TRBJ2-2|TRBV10-3
CASSPAANTGELFF
TGTGCCAGCAGTCCAGCGGCGAACACCGGGGAGCTGTTTTTT
>-|many|TRBJ2-5|TRBV7-2
CASSPGVTREETQYF
TGTGCCAGCAGCCCGGGAGTTACAAGGGAAGAGACCCAGTACTTC
>TRBD1|-|TRBJ1-5|TRBV7-8
CASRGGTGLNQPQHF
TGTGCCAGCAGAGGCGGGACAGGCCTCAATCAGCCCCAGCATTTT
>TRBD1|few|TRBJ1-2|TRBV5-1
CASSLERTGRRIYTF
TGCGCCAGCAGCTTGGAAAGGACAGGACGCCGTATCTACACCTTC
>-|many|TRBJ1-5|TRBV12-3/TRBV12-4
CASSFRSGNQPQHF
TGTGCCAGCAGTTTCCGTTCGGGCAATCAGCCCCAGCATTTT
>-|-|TRBJ1-5|TRBV7-9
CASSALRTVNQPQHF
TGTGCCAGCAGTGCCTTACGGACAGTCAATCAGCCCCAGCATTTT